This T cell receptor beta chain stems from a study of blood T cells in healthy people across ages. Study-wide findings and caveats: More naive CD4+ cells and higher diversity were found in long-lived than in aged donors. While age rose, TCR beta diversity per million T cells dropped in a roughly linear way. Correlation between TCR beta diversity and naive T cell percentage was strong.

The germline CDR1 and CDR2 sequences are SGHTA and FQGNSA. Trimming stripped 4 bases from V and 3 bases from J, with 12 bases between. CDR3 length: 14 residues. Caucasian, healthy and from Russia, the donors were aged between 6 and 90. For the second PCR, which ran for about 7 to 12 cycles, a sample-barcoded 5' primer and a J-beta primer mix were used. TCRdb re-derived calls from the 5' RACE reads in MiXCR, one entry per CDR3 protein. The sample has approximately 800,000 distinct CDR3 sequences; approximately 55% are singletons. Worth noting for this clonotype: Its matching antigen is unknown.

This sequence originates from a man older than 75 in good health. Sequencing input: blood. The chain joins TRBV7-2 to TRBJ1-2, with D perhaps TRBD1 (5 bases). CDR3 protein: CASSSGRGDYGYTF. CDR3 DNA sequence: TGTGCCAGCAGCTCCGGACGGGGGGACTATGGCTACACCTTC.